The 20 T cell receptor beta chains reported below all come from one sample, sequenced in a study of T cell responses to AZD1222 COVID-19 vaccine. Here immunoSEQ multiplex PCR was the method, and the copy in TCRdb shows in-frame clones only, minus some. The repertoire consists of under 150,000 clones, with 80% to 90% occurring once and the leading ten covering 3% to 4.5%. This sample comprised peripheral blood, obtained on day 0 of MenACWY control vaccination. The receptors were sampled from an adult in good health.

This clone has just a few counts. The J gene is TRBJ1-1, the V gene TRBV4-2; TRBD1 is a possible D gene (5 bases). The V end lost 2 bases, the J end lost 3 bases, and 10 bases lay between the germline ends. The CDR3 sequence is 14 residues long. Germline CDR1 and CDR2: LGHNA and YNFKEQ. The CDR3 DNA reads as TGTGCCAGCAGCCAACGGGGGGGGGACACTGAAGCTTTCTTT. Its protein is CASSQRGGDTEAFF.

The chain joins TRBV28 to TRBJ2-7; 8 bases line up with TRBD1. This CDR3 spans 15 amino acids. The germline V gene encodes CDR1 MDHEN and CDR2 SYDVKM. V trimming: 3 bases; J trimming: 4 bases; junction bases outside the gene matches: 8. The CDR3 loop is CASSFPPGQGYEQYF. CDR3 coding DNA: TGTGCCAGCAGTTTCCCCCCTGGACAGGGTTACGAGCAGTACTTC.

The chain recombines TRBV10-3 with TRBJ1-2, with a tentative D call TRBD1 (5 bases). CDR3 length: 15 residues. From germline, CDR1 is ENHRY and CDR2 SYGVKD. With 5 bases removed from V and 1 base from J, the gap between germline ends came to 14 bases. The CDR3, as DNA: TGTGCCATCAGTACCCGGGGGGGATTTAACTATGGCTACACCTTC. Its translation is CAISTRGGFNYGYTF.

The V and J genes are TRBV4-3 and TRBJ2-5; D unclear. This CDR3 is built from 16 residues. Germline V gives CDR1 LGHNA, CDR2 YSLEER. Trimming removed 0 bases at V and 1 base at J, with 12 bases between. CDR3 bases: TGCGCCAGCAGCCAAGATCTTAACCCGTCCCAAGAGACCCAGTACTTC. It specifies CASSQDLNPSQETQYF.

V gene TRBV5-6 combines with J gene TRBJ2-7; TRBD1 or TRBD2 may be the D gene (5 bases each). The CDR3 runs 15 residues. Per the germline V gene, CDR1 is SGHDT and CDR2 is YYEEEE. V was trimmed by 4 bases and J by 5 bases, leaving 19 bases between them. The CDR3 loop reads CASSPEVGLGDEQYF. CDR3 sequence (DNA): TGTGCCAGCAGCCCGGAGGTCGGGTTAGGGGACGAGCAGTACTTC.

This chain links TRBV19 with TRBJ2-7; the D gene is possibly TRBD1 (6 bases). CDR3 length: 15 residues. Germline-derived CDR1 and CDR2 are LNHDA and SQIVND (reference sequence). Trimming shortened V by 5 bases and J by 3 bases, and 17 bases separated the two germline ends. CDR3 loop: CASSSPGDVHYEQYF. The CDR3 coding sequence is TGTGCCAGTAGTTCACCAGGGGATGTTCACTACGAGCAGTACTTC.

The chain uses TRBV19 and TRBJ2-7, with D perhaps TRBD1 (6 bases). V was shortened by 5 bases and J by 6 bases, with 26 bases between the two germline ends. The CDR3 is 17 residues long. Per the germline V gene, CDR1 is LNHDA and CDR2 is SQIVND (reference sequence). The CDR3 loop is CASSHRQALVVGSEQYF. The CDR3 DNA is TGTGCCAGTAGTCATCGACAGGCCCTCGTGGTGGGCAGCGAGCAGTACTTC.

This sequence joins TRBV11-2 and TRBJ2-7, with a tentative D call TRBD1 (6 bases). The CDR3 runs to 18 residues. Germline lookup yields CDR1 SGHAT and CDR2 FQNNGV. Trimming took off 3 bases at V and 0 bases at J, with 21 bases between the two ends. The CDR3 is CASSFNQATGGRSYEQYF. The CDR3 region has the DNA TGTGCCAGCAGCTTTAACCAGGCTACTGGGGGCCGCTCCTACGAGCAGTACTTC.

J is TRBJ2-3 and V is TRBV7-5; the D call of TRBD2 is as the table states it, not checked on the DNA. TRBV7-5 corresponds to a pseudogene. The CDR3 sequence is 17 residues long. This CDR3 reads CVRSSGITTGCTDTQYF. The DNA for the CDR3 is TGTGTCAGAAGCTCCGGTATTACCACGGGGTGTACAGATACGCAGTATTTT.

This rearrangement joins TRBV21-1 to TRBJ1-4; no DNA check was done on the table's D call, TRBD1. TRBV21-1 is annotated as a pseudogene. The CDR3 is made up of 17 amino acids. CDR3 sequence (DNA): TGTGCCAGCAGCAAAGGGGGGGACAGTGCAACTAATGAAAAACTGTTTTTT. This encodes CASSKGGDSATNEKLFF.

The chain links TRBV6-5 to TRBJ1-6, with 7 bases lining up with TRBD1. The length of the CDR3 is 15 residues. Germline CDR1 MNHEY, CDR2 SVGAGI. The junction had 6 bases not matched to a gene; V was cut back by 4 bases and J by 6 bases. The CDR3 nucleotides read TGTGCCAGCAGTTCCCAGGGGGGCGGTAATTCACCCCTCCACTTT. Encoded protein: CASSSQGGGNSPLHF.

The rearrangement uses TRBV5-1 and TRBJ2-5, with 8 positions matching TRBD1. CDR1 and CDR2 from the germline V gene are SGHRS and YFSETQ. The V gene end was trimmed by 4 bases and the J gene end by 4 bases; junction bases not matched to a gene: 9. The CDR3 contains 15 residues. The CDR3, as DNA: TGCGCCAGCAGCCCCCAGGGGGCTGGGGGAGAGACCCAGTACTTC. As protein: CASSPQGAGGETQYF.

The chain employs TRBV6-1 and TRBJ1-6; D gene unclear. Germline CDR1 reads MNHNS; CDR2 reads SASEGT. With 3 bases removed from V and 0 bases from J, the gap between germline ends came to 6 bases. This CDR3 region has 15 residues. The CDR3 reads CASSDRSSYNSPLHF. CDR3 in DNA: TGTGCCAGCAGTGACAGGAGCTCCTATAATTCACCCCTCCACTTT.

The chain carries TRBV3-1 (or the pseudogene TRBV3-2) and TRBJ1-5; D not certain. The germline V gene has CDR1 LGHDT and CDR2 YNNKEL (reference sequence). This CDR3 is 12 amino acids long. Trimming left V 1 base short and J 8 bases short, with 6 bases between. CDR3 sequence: CASSQASEPQHF. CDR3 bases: TGTGCCAGCAGCCAAGCGTCCGAGCCCCAGCATTTT.

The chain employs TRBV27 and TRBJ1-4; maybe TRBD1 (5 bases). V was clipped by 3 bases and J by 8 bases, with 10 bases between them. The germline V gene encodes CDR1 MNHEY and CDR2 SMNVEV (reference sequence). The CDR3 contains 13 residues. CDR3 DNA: TGTGCCAGCAGTTTCAGGGTGGGGGAAAAACTGTTTTTT. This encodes CASSFRVGEKLFF.

The chain's CDR3 is CASSQALISSSGNTIYF. CDR3 nucleotide sequence: TGTGCCAGCAGCCAAGCTTTAATCAGCAGCTCTGGAAACACCATATATTTT. The chain links TRBV14 to TRBJ1-3; D remains unclear. Between the trimmed V and J ends, which lost 1 base and 0 bases, there was a span of 13 bases. The CDR3 has 17 residues. Germline V gene data show CDR1 as SGHDN and CDR2 as FVKESK.

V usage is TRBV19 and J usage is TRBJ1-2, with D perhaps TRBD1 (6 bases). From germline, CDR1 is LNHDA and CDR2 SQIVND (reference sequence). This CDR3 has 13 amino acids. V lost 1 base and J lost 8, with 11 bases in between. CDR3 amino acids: CASSIGRGGGYTF. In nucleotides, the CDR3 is TGTGCCAGTAGTATAGGCAGGGGCGGCGGCTACACCTTC.

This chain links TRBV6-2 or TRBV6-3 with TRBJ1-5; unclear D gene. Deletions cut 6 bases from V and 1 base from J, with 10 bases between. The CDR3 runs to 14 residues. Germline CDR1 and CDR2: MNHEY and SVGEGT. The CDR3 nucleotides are TGTGCCAGCAGCAGTTACAGCAGCAATCAGCCCCAGCATTTT. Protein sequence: CASSSYSSNQPQHF.

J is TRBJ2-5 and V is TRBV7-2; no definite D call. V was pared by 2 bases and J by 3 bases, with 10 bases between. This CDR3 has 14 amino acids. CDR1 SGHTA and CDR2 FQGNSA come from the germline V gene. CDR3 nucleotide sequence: TGTGCCAGCAGCTTAACGCAAGTGAAAGAGACCCAGTACTTC. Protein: CASSLTQVKETQYF.

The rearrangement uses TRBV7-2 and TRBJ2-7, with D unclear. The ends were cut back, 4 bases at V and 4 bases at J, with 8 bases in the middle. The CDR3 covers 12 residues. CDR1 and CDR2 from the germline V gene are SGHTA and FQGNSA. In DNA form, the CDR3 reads TGTGCCAGCAGCTCCCAGGCTTACGAGCAGTACTTC. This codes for CASSSQAYEQYF.